The rows below give T cell receptor beta chains drawn from one sample of a study of blood T cell repertoires in COVID-19. Repertoires were generated with immunoSEQ multiplex PCR, while TCRdb's copy carries only in-frame clones and drops some. The sample records roughly 300,000 clones, roughly nine tenths being singletons. Sequencing was done on a sample of PBMCs or T cells enriched from blood (not recorded which). Receptor source: a woman aged 25-40 years who had recovered from COVID-19. Each CDR3 is given with its conserved first and last residue. The D gene is left open where the match is weak. Clone size is not always given. Where it is, it says once, few, many or a class for expanded clones.

j_call v_call clone_size d_call cdr3_aa cdr3_nt
TRBJ1-2 TRBV6-5 . . CASSYSSRGGYTF TGTGCCAGCAGTTACTCGTCGCGGGGCGGCTACACCTTC
TRBJ1-6 TRBV7-8 once . CASSLAAGANSPLHF TGTGCCAGCAGCTTAGCGGCAGGTGCTAATTCACCCCTCCACTTT
TRBJ1-6 TRBV21-1 . . CATQTGNNSPLHF TGTGCCACACAGACGGGAAATAATTCACCCCTCCACTTT
TRBJ2-7 TRBV5-1 . TRBD2 CASSLERGDLYEQYF TGCGCCAGCAGCTTGGAGCGGGGGGACCTCTACGAGCAGTACTTC
TRBJ1-5 TRBV7-9 . . CASTKEGNQPQHF TGTGCCAGCACAAAGGAGGGCAATCAGCCCCAGCATTTT
TRBJ1-6 TRBV28 few . CASSPSAGGNSPLHF TGTGCCAGCAGTCCCTCCGCGGGGGGGAATTCACCCCTCCACTTT
TRBJ2-3 TRBV28 . TRBD1 CASSVGQAKDTQYF TGTGCCAGCAGCGTCGGACAGGCCAAGGATACGCAGTATTTT
TRBJ1-1 TRBV19 . . CAIGSITEAFF TGTGCCATTGGCTCAATCACTGAAGCTTTCTTT
TRBJ2-7 TRBV6-2/TRBV6-3 . . CASSYSNRRQGSTYEQYF TGTGCCAGCAGTTACTCGAACCGACGGCAGGGGTCCACCTACGAGCAGTACTTC
TRBJ1-1 TRBV2 . TRBD1 CASSETGYDWTEAFF TGTGCCAGCAGTGAGACAGGGTATGATTGGACTGAAGCTTTCTTT
TRBJ1-3 TRBV6-6 . . CASSYSTGFGNTIYF TGTGCCAGCAGTTACTCGACCGGGTTCGGAAACACCATATATTTT
TRBJ1-2 TRBV12-3/TRBV12-4 few . CAIGGVWGYTF TGTGCCATCGGGGGTGTCTGGGGCTACACCTTC
TRBJ1-6 TRBV2 . . CASSPPDSNSPLHF TGTGCCAGCAGTCCCCCCGACAGTAATTCACCCCTCCACTTT
TRBJ2-5 TRBV28 . . CASSTQDRTRTQYF TGTGCCAGCAGTACTCAGGACCGGACTCGGACCCAGTACTTC
TRBJ1-5 TRBV28 few TRBD1 CASSSTDRGRFQPQHF TGTGCCAGCAGTTCAACGGACAGGGGGCGCTTCCAGCCCCAGCATTTT
TRBJ2-3 TRBV7-9 . TRBD1 CASSYRQGADTQYF TGTGCCAGCAGCTACCGACAGGGGGCTGATACGCAGTATTTT
TRBJ1-2 TRBV19 . . CASSIETGSYGYTF TGTGCCAGTAGTATAGAAACGGGGAGCTATGGCTACACCTTC
TRBJ1-2 TRBV27 . . CASSVTRGSGGGYTF TGTGCCAGCAGTGTAACGCGGGGGTCGGGTGGAGGCTACACCTTC
TRBJ2-1 TRBV2 few TRBD2 CASRGGGAYNEQFF TGTGCCAGCCGTGGCGGGGGGGCTTACAATGAGCAGTTCTTC
TRBJ2-4 TRBV18 few TRBD1 CASSPLGQGETGVQYF TGTGCCAGCTCACCGCTCGGACAGGGGGAGACTGGAGTTCAGTACTTC
TRBJ1-4 TRBV18 . TRBD1 CASSPVQGDTNEKLFF TGTGCCAGCTCACCGGTGCAGGGGGACACTAATGAAAAACTGTTTTTT
TRBJ2-6 TRBV2 . TRBD1 CASRDRGTGANVLTF TGTGCCAGCCGGGACAGGGGGACCGGGGCCAACGTCCTGACTTTC
TRBJ1-5 TRBV19 . TRBD1 CASSPRTGYQPQHF TGTGCCAGTAGTCCCCGGACAGGGTATCAGCCCCAGCATTTT
TRBJ2-5 TRBV2 . TRBD2 CASSRSRGKQETQYF TGTGCCAGCAGTAGGTCGCGGGGGAAACAAGAGACCCAGTACTTC
TRBJ1-4 TRBV6-2/TRBV6-3 . TRBD1 CASSQNIGTGGEKLFF TGTGCCAGCAGCCAAAATATCGGGACAGGTGGAGAAAAACTGTTTTTT
TRBJ1-4 TRBV6-5 . . CASSRTAREKLFF TGTGCCAGCAGCCGGACAGCTCGCGAAAAACTGTTTTTT